This record looks at one T cell receptor beta chain sequence and its context. As yet, its antigen is unknown. Stimulation used 10 ug/mL lysate from CMV-infected fibroblasts. Sorted nonresponding memory CD4+ T cells were CD40L-negative, CD69-negative, CD45RO-high. For at least 4 years, plasma HIV-1 RNA was undetectable (<50 copies/mL). This sample was taken from a study of persistence of HIV-infected CD4 T cells. CDR3 length: 16 residues. Looked up from germline, CDR1 is KGHSH and CDR2 is LQKENI. Between the trimmed V and J ends, which lost 4 bases and 0 bases, there was a span of 12 bases. Study-level findings and limits: The rare CMV-responding cells with HIV-1 proviruses were not separately TCR-sequenced.

This was the immunoSEQ version 4 assay in survey mode. This table comes from immunoSEQ multiplex PCR, and its TCRdb copy is limited to in-frame clones, with some not included. This sample yields 30,000 to 35,000 clones, of which 82% are seen a single time; 0.8% to 0.9% belongs to the top ten. The specimen was CD4+ T cells sorted from PBMCs after roughly 17-hour stimulation, collected from a patient who received antiretroviral therapy. The TCR comes from an adult man with HIV who was CMV-seropositive. J is TRBJ1-4 and V is TRBV18, with a possible D match to TRBD1 (5 bases). CDR3 sequence reads: CASSLQTATTNEKLFF. The CDR3 bases are TGTGCCAGCTCACTACAGACAGCTACAACTAATGAAAAACTGTTTTTT.